Listed below are T cell receptor beta chains from one sample, sequenced in a study of blood T cell repertoires in COVID-19. This table comes from immunoSEQ multiplex PCR, and its TCRdb copy is limited to in-frame clones, with some not included. The data hold around 220,000 clones, with about 90% observed a single time. What was sequenced was peripheral blood. All receptors come from a man aged 35-49 years with active or convalescent COVID-19. Both conserved end residues are trimmed from each CDR3. The D gene is left open where the match is weak.

V	J	D	CDR3
TRBV3-1/TRBV3-2	TRBJ2-7	TRBD2	ASSQALRGGQREQY
TRBV15	TRBJ2-5	.	ATSRPRGQETQY
TRBV2	TRBJ1-5	.	ASSIQALNQPQH
TRBV28	TRBJ2-1	.	ASSESTVSYNEQF
TRBV10-2	TRBJ1-4	.	ASSRGTFEKLF
TRBV2	TRBJ1-4	.	ATTGYSTNEKLF
TRBV11-3	TRBJ1-6	.	ASSLDIRSLYNSPLH
TRBV7-2	TRBJ1-1	.	ASSLLAVNTEAF
TRBV29-1	TRBJ2-7	TRBD1	SVESSGGTYEQY
TRBV11-2	TRBJ2-3	TRBD2	ASSSRGVAGVTDTQY
TRBV19	TRBJ2-7	.	ASSIGQIYEQY
TRBV7-8	TRBJ1-2	.	ASSPDRRYGYT
TRBV28	TRBJ1-4	TRBD1	ASSPPWGQGTGRVEKLF
TRBV5-4	TRBJ1-1	.	ASSPRPRSDTEAF
TRBV27	TRBJ1-2	.	ASSPQGDRGYGYT
TRBV18	TRBJ1-3	.	ASTPPGSDTIY
TRBV15	TRBJ2-1	TRBD2	ATSGRTSGESSYNEQF
TRBV10-1	TRBJ2-7	TRBD2	ASSATTSGSFGEQY
TRBV6-1	TRBJ1-2	.	ASSEALQVSGYGYT
TRBV28	TRBJ2-3	TRBD1	ASSPRGTPSTDTQY
TRBV29-1	TRBJ2-7	.	SVEYVGRGTEQY
TRBV10-3	TRBJ2-1	TRBD2	AISESGLAGDNEQF
TRBV6-2/TRBV6-3	TRBJ2-1	TRBD2	ASSFLGTSIGGLYNEQF
TRBV6-4	TRBJ2-7	TRBD2	ASSDLAGSYEQY
TRBV5-4	TRBJ2-7	TRBD1	ASSLVDRVSDEQY
TRBV10-1	TRBJ2-1	TRBD2	ASSEWGTSGSPRF
TRBV6-6	TRBJ1-6	TRBD1	ASSLLRGQGFERSPLH
TRBV6-5	TRBJ2-7	.	ASNSNYEQY
TRBV5-4	TRBJ2-1	TRBD2	ASSLGGLAGGKPNEQF
TRBV6-5	TRBJ2-1	.	ASRGTSPPNEQF
TRBV10-2	TRBJ1-1	TRBD1	ASSIQGATEAF
TRBV5-1	TRBJ1-1	.	ASSLVGALNTEAF
TRBV9	TRBJ2-1	TRBD2	ASGSGGVSYNEQF
TRBV28	TRBJ1-1	.	ASSPRGGRTEAF
TRBV28	TRBJ1-5	.	ASSWGDSNQPQH
TRBV7-9	TRBJ1-1	TRBD1	ASSLLSTGRGVNTEAF
TRBV9	TRBJ2-7	.	ASSPGASSYEQY
TRBV27	TRBJ1-5	TRBD1	ASSFSGQGAHRSNQPQH
TRBV4-1	TRBJ1-5	.	ASSQEVTVYQPQH
TRBV28	TRBJ2-7	TRBD2	ASILAGRGEQY
TRBV28	TRBJ1-1	.	ASSPSGYTEAF
TRBV21-1	TRBJ1-1	.	ASSSRLVSGQGGDNTEAF
TRBV28	TRBJ2-2	.	ASSGPRGLF
TRBV11-2	TRBJ1-1	TRBD1	ASTPVGSGVGTGVSEAF
TRBV28	TRBJ1-2	.	ASRRKNYGYT
TRBV5-5	TRBJ1-5	TRBD1	ASSLGDRVSNQPQH
TRBV7-6	TRBJ2-7	TRBD2	ASSLGGGSYEQY
TRBV3-1/TRBV3-2	TRBJ2-1	TRBD1	ASSQPWGTGRNEQF
TRBV4-1	TRBJ1-5	.	ASSQDPTGLHQPQH
TRBV6-5	TRBJ1-5	.	ASRGGGYNQPQH
TRBV11-2	TRBJ2-7	.	ASSSLVDSYEQY
TRBV19	TRBJ1-2	TRBD1	ASSIEGQGTYGYT
TRBV7-9	TRBJ1-1	.	ASSLGGPTEAF
TRBV6-5	TRBJ1-3	TRBD1	ASRRDRGSGNTIY
TRBV6-1	TRBJ1-1	TRBD1	ASSVRQGSTPTAEAF